Shown below are 12 T cell receptor beta chains from a single sample sequenced in a study of Graves' ophthalmopathy and Graves' hyperthyroidism. The sequenced template was RNA, covering the TCR beta CDR3 region. An initial RT-PCR round employing HTBI primers preceded a second-round multiplex PCR. One entry per CDR3 protein results from TCRdb running MiXCR on the multiplex PCR reads. This sample has approximately 540,000 distinct CDR3 sequences, with roughly 40% found just once. Sequencing was carried out using peripheral blood or thyroid tissue (not recorded which). The receptors derive from an adult man with Graves' hyperthyroidism.

This clonotype came up once. Possible read error: a much larger clone is one base away. V usage is TRBV10-3 and J usage is TRBJ1-2; 8 nucleotides match TRBD1. V lost 10 bases to trimming and J lost 5 bases; unmatched junction nucleotides: 12. The CDR3 is made up of 14 amino acids. From germline, CDR1 is ENHRY and CDR2 SYGVKD. CDR3 region: CASNEAGTGYGYTF. CDR3 nucleotide sequence: TGTGCCAGCAATGAAGCCGGGACAGGATATGGCTACACCTTC.

On this clonotype: The conserved final phenylalanine or tryptophan is absent from the CDR3, which likely points to a read error. V usage is TRBV7-4 and J usage is TRBJ2-1, with D perhaps TRBD1 (6 bases). This CDR3 region has 14 residues. The germline V gene encodes CDR1 SGHVT and CDR2 SQSDAQ. V lost 1 base to trimming and J lost 9 bases, with 13 bases between them. Written as DNA, the CDR3 is TGTGCCAGCAGCTTAGATCCCAGGGGCAGTGAGCAGTTCCTC. Translation gives CASSLDPRGSEQFL.

This clonotype showed up many times. This chain links TRBV20-1 with TRBJ1-1; tentative D call: TRBD1 (5 bases). CDR1 DFQATT and CDR2 SNEGSKA come from the germline V gene (reference sequence). Trimming took off 2 bases at V and 5 bases at J, with 18 bases between the two ends. This CDR3 has 15 amino acids. CDR3 coding DNA: TGCAGTGCTAGAAGCGGGACCGCGGCGGGAACTGAAGCTTTCTTT. Amino acids: CSARSGTAAGTEAFF.

The V call is TRBV2, the J call TRBJ2-7; D may be TRBD2 (6 bases). CDR1 is SNHLY and CDR2 is FYNNEI in the germline V gene. The CDR3 covers 12 residues. With 8 bases removed from V and 4 bases from J, the gap between germline ends came to 12 bases. The CDR3 here is CASLGGGYEQYF. DNA for the CDR3: TGTGCCAGCTTGGGAGGAGGTTACGAGCAGTACTTC. The complete variable domain, with remaining parts taken from reference TRBV2 and TRBJ2-7, reads EPEVTQTPSHQVTQMGQEVILRCVPISNHLYFYWYRQILGQKVEFLVSFYNNEISEKSEIFDDQFSVERPDGSNFTLKIRSTKLEDSAMYFCASLGGGYEQYFGPGTRLTVT.

This clonotype has just a few counts. V gene TRBV28 combines with J gene TRBJ2-2; no clear D gene. The CDR3 sequence is 12 residues long. From germline, CDR1 is MDHEN and CDR2 SYDVKM. Trimming pared 10 bases from V and 0 bases from J, leaving 6 bases between. The CDR3 protein is CATGANTGELFF. The CDR3 DNA reads TGTGCCACGGGCGCGAACACCGGGGAGCTGTTTTTT.

A few counts support this clonotype. CDR3 nucleotide sequence: TGCAGCGTGAATGGACAGGTGACCCCTAACTATGGCTACACCTTC. As protein: CSVNGQVTPNYGYTF. The V call is TRBV29-1, the J call TRBJ1-2, with 7 bases fitting TRBD1. Germline V gives CDR1 SQVTM, CDR2 ANQGSEA. Trimming removed 6 bases from V and 0 bases from J; junction bases left unmatched: 10. This CDR3 has 15 amino acids.

This clonotype occurred many times. V and J are TRBV7-8 and TRBJ2-7; D unclear. The germline CDR1 and CDR2 sequences are SGHVS and FQNEAQ. The CDR3 is made up of 14 amino acids. The V end lost 6 bases, the J end lost 0 bases, and 12 bases lay between the germline ends. The CDR3 is CASRPDLSSYEQYF. The CDR3 DNA sequence: TGTGCCAGCAGGCCCGACCTAAGCTCCTACGAGCAGTACTTC.

In its sample, this clonotype was seen many times. The chain uses TRBV9 and TRBJ2-5; D is ambiguous. The CDR3 extends over 16 amino acids. Germline V gene sequence: CDR1 SGDLS, CDR2 YYNGEE. V lost 3 bases and J lost 2, with 17 bases in between. CDR3 sequence (DNA): TGTGCCAGCAGCGGCCCTCGACATGAACTTCAAGAGACCCAGTACTTC. It is translated as CASSGPRHELQETQYF. Variable domain in full (rest from reference TRBV9 and TRBJ2-5): DSGVTQTPKHLITATGQRVTLRCSPRSGDLSVYWYQQSLDQGLQFLIQYYNGEERAKGNILERFSAQQFPDLHSELNLSSLELGDSALYFCASSGPRHELQETQYFGPGTRLLVL.

This chain joins TRBV24-1 and TRBJ2-3; possible D gene TRBD2, 6 bases. Germline V CDR1 and CDR2: KGHDR, SFDVKD. CDR3 size: 16 residues. Deletions cut 3 bases from V and 5 bases from J, with 17 bases between. The CDR3 coding sequence is TGTGCCACCAGTGATGACCTCGGGACTTCCCTAGATACGCAGTATTTT. Translated, it gives CATSDDLGTSLDTQYF.

The chain has TRBV10-3 and TRBJ1-5; possibly TRBD1 for D (5 bases). Trimming took off 2 bases at V and 1 base at J, with 12 bases between the two ends. This CDR3 spans 16 amino acids. Germline lookup yields CDR1 ENHRY and CDR2 SYGVKD. CDR3 region: CAISEVLGTSNQPQHF. The DNA for the CDR3 is TGTGCCATCAGTGAGGTTTTAGGGACGAGCAATCAGCCCCAGCATTTT.

This clonotype was detected only a few times. This chain joins TRBV6-5 and TRBJ1-4; 10 bases map to TRBD1. This CDR3 is built from 17 residues. Looked up from germline, CDR1 is MNHEY and CDR2 is SVGAGI. V was clipped by 7 bases and J by 0 bases; unmatched bases: 8. In DNA form, the CDR3 reads TGTGCCAGCACCGGGACAGGGGCGTTGGCAACTAATGAAAAACTGTTTTTT. It translates to CASTGTGALATNEKLFF.

In regard to this clonotype: A clone one base away is much larger, so this may be a read error. This chain connects TRBV5-4 to TRBJ1-2, with D unresolved. This CDR3 is built from 15 residues. V was trimmed by 1 base and J by 1 base, leaving 11 bases between them. Germline V gives CDR1 SGHNT, CDR2 YYREEE (reference sequence). As DNA, the CDR3 is TGTGCCAGCAGCTTGCCGGGTGCCCTTAACTATGGCTACACCTTC. It yields the protein CASSLPGALNYGYTF.